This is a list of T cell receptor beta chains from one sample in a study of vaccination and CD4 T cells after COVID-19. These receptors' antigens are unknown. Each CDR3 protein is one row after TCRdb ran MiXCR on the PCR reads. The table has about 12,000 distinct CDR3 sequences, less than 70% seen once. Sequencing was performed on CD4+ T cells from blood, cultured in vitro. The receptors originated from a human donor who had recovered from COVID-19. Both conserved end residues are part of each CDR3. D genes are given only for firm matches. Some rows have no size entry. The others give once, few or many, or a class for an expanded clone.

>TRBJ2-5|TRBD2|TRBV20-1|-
TGCAGTGCTCTAGCGGGGCCTGAAGAGACCCAGTACTTC
CSALAGPEETQYF
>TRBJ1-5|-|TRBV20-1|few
TGCAGTGCTAGAGACAGAGAGTATCAGCCCCAGCATTTT
CSARDREYQPQHF
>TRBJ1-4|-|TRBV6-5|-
TGTGCCAGCGGTTACTCGACCGCTAGTGAAAAACTGTTTTTT
CASGYSTASEKLFF
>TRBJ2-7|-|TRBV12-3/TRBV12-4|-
TGTGCCAGCAGTGACAGCTACGAGCAGTACTTC
CASSDSYEQYF
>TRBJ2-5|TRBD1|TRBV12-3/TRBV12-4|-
TGTGCCAGCCGAGGACAGGTCCAAGAGACCCAGTACTTC
CASRGQVQETQYF
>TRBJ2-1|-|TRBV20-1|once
TGCAGTGCTGCCCTCCGGGGCGCTAAGTACAATGAGCAGTTCTTC
CSAALRGAKYNEQFF
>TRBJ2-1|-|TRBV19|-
TGTGCCAGTAGCCCCCGGACTCCAAATGAGCAGTTCTTC
CASSPRTPNEQFF
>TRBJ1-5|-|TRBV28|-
TGTGCCAGCAGATCGGGCCCCGGTAGTCAGCCCCAGCATTTT
CASRSGPGSQPQHF
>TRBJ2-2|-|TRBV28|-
TGTGCCAGCAGTCCTAGACAGGTCCTGAACACCGGGGAGCTGTTTTTT
CASSPRQVLNTGELFF
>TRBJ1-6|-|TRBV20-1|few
TGCAGTGCTAGCGTACCAGGACTAGCTTCACCCCTCCACTTT
CSASVPGLASPLHF
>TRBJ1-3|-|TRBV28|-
TGTGCCAGCACCCCCCGAGCGGGAAGGAGGAGAAACACCATATATTTT
CASTPRAGRRRNTIYF
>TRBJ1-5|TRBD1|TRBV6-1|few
TGTGCCAGCACCTGGACAGGGGATAGCAATCAGCCCCAGCATTTT
CASTWTGDSNQPQHF
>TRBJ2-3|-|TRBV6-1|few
TGTGCCAGCAGTGAAAAGAGGAACATACCAACAGATACGCAGTATTTT
CASSEKRNIPTDTQYF
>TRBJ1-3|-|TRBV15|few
TGTGCCACCAGCCTTAACCTTGGGGACACCATATATTTT
CATSLNLGDTIYF
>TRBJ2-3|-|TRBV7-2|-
TGTGCCAGCAGCCGGACTAGCACAGATACGCAGTATTTT
CASSRTSTDTQYF
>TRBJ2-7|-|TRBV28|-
TGTGCCAGCAAACGCCCTTTATACGAGCAGTACTTC
CASKRPLYEQYF
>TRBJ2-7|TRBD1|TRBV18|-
TGTGCCAGCTCACCGCCGACAGGGGGGTACGAGCAGTACTTC
CASSPPTGGYEQYF